The clone carrying this T cell receptor beta chain occurred a few times. The antigen remains undetermined. This sample stems from a study of neurological immune-mediated disorders. Study observations and caveats: Subjects shared no identical expanded-clone CDR3 amino acid sequences, suggesting private TCR-beta repertoires in all groups.

The CDR3 is 14 amino acids. With 0 bases removed from V and 1 base from J, the gap between germline ends came to 6 bases. The germline V gene has CDR1 WNHNN and CDR2 SYGVQD (reference sequence). MiXCR was run by TCRdb on the 5' RACE reads, yielding one entry per CDR3 protein. The data contain over 35,000 distinct CDR3 sequences, 2.5% of them singletons. This clonotype originated in a man aged 25 to 45 with multiple sclerosis. V and J are TRBV10-1 and TRBJ2-5; D unclear. The sample comprised PBMCs. The CDR3 loop reads CASSESGSQETQYF. CDR3 nucleotide sequence: TGCGCCAGCAGTGAGTCGGGCAGCCAAGAGACCCAGTACTTC.